Shown below are 14 T cell receptor beta chains from a single sample sequenced in a study of CD4+ T cells in melanoma. Only in-frame clones appear in the TCRdb table, and some are missing; sequencing was by immunoSEQ multiplex PCR. The sample has some 50,000 clones, 80% to 90% seen once; the top ten hold about 10%. The sample was peripheral blood. The receptors were sampled from a human donor with melanoma.

CDR3 DNA sequence: TGTGCCAGCAGCAAAACCGGGACAGGGAACACTGAAGCTTTCTTT. It specifies CASSKTGTGNTEAFF. The V gene is TRBV5-4, the J gene TRBJ1-1; TRBD1 matches at 8 bases. The trim removed 4 bases at V and 1 base at J, leaving 6 bases unmatched. The CDR3 is made up of 15 amino acids. Germline V gives CDR1 SGHNT, CDR2 YYREEE (reference sequence).

The chain recombines TRBV6-1 with TRBJ2-5; D tentatively fits TRBD1 or TRBD2 (7 bases each). Germline-derived CDR1 and CDR2 are MNHNS and SASEGT. CDR3 length: 15 residues. V gave up 7 bases and J gave up 4 bases, with 19 bases separating them. The CDR3 DNA follows: TGTGCCAGCATCCCCCAGGGGGGGGCCGCAGAGACCCAGTACTTC. Its protein product is CASIPQGGAAETQYF.

The chain joins TRBV2 to TRBJ1-1; D is undetermined. With 9 bases removed from V and 4 bases from J, the gap between germline ends came to 15 bases. Per germline, CDR1 SNHLY and CDR2 FYNNEI. This CDR3 is built from 13 residues. CDR3 amino acids: CASTSMRGTEAFF. The CDR3 region has the DNA TGTGCCAGTACCTCGATGAGAGGCACTGAAGCTTTCTTT. Full variable domain (outside the CDR3, taken from reference TRBV2 and TRBJ1-1): EPEVTQTPSHQVTQMGQEVILRCVPISNHLYFYWYRQILGQKVEFLVSFYNNEISEKSEIFDDQFSVERPDGSNFTLKIRSTKLEDSAMYFCASTSMRGTEAFFGQGTRLTVV.

This chain links TRBV27 with TRBJ2-5, with TRBD1 matching over 7 bases. The CDR3 spans 16 residues. V lost 4 bases to trimming and J lost 0 bases; unmatched junction nucleotides: 8. Germline V gives CDR1 MNHEY, CDR2 SMNVEV (reference sequence). CDR3 loop: CASSSSFGQDQETQYF. CDR3 DNA: TGTGCCAGCAGTTCCTCATTCGGACAGGACCAAGAGACCCAGTACTTC.

The chain recombines TRBV9 with TRBJ1-4; TRBD1 is a possible D gene (5 bases). There are 15 residues in the CDR3. Germline V gene sequence: CDR1 SGDLS, CDR2 YYNGEE. V was pared by 7 bases and J by 8 bases, with 21 bases between. The DNA of the CDR3 is TGTGCCAGCTCCCGTGAAGGGGCCCTAGGGGAAAAACTGTTTTTT. Translation gives CASSREGALGEKLFF.

V and J are TRBV10-3 and TRBJ2-3; 9 bases align to TRBD2. Germline loops: CDR1 ENHRY, CDR2 SYGVKD. V was clipped by 7 bases and J by 3 bases; unmatched bases: 11. The CDR3 consists of 16 residues. This chain's CDR3 is CAITGGIAGETDTQYF. The CDR3 DNA follows: TGTGCCATCACGGGGGGGATAGCGGGGGAGACAGATACGCAGTATTTT.

This chain links TRBV18 with TRBJ1-1; 7 bases map to TRBD1. Trimming at V came to 2 bases and at J to 5 bases, leaving 2 bases not matched to a gene. Looked up from germline, CDR1 is KGHSH and CDR2 is LQKENI. The CDR3 covers 13 residues. CDR3 nucleotide sequence: TGTGCCAGCTCACCAGAGACAGGGACTGAAGCTTTCTTT. This codes for CASSPETGTEAFF. Supplemented by reference TRBV18 and TRBJ1-1, the full variable domain reads NAGVMQNPRHLVRRRGQEARLRCSPMKGHSHVYWYRQLPEEGLKFMVYLQKENIIDESGMPKERFSAEFPKEGPSILRIQQVVRGDSAAYFCASSPETGTEAFFGQGTRLTVV.

This chain links TRBV28 with TRBJ2-5; 7 bases line up with TRBD1. The J call may be mistaken, given a closer DNA end match to TRBJ2-7. This CDR3 region has 12 residues. Per germline, CDR1 MDHEN and CDR2 SYDVKM. The CDR3 here is CATSQGKYEQYF. Written as DNA, the CDR3 is TGTGCCACATCACAGGGGAAATACGAGCAGTACTTC.

This rearrangement joins TRBV10-3 to TRBJ2-3, with a tentative D call TRBD2 (6 bases). With 3 bases removed from V and 3 bases from J, the gap between germline ends came to 7 bases. Germline V gene lookup returns CDR1 ENHRY and CDR2 SYGVKD. The CDR3 has 13 amino acids. CDR3 DNA: TGTGCCATCAGTGACGCGGGAACAGATACGCAGTATTTT. It is translated as CAISDAGTDTQYF.

The V call is TRBV18, the J call TRBJ1-3; D not resolved. The germline V gene has CDR1 KGHSH and CDR2 LQKENI. This CDR3 has 16 residues. Trimming shortened V by 3 bases and J by 0 bases, and 12 bases separated the two germline ends. The CDR3 sequence: CASSPQRGISGNTIYF. DNA of the CDR3: TGTGCCAGCTCACCCCAACGCGGGATCTCTGGAAACACCATATATTTT.

V and J are TRBV2 and TRBJ2-7; 7 bases align to TRBD1. The CDR3 is made up of 14 amino acids. Per the germline V gene, CDR1 is SNHLY and CDR2 is FYNNEI. Germline trimming cut 6 bases from V and 0 bases from J; bases unmatched to any gene: 5. The CDR3 sequence is CASREDRNSYEQYF. The CDR3 bases are TGTGCCAGCAGAGAGGACAGGAACTCCTACGAGCAGTACTTC.

The chain couples TRBV6-6 to TRBJ1-6; TRBD1 aligns across 7 bases. This CDR3 spans 14 amino acids. Germline CDR1 is MNHNY and CDR2 is SVGAGI (reference sequence). Losses at the gene ends were 10 bases for V and 9 bases for J; bases not matched to a gene: 12. In DNA form, the CDR3 reads TGTGCCATTCGCCCCACCGGGACAGTTTCACCCCTCCACTTT. Its translation: CAIRPTGTVSPLHF.

The chain carries TRBV21-1 and TRBJ2-7; TRBD1 reflects the table's D call only, with no check against the DNA. TRBV21-1 is tagged as a pseudogene. CDR3 size: 14 residues. The CDR3 DNA is TGTGCCAGCAGCAACCGGGACAGGGGAGGGGAGCAGTACTTC. Translation: CASSNRDRGGEQYF.

The chain links TRBV28 to TRBJ2-2; TRBD1 aligns across 8 bases. This CDR3 region has 18 residues. Looked up from germline, CDR1 is MDHEN and CDR2 is SYDVKM. The ends lost 6 bases at V and 0 bases at J; junction bases unmatched: 12. The CDR3 DNA reads as TGTGCCAGCAGCCTTTACCAGGGACAGGAAACGAACACCGGGGAGCTGTTTTTT. This encodes CASSLYQGQETNTGELFF.